The 2 T cell receptor beta chains presented below share a single source sample, sequenced in a study of cytomegalovirus exposure and HLA in healthy donors. The data were produced by immunoSEQ multiplex PCR, yet TCRdb's version contains in-frame clones alone and is incomplete. The repertoire holds 150,000 to 200,000 clones, with roughly 80% as singletons. Sequenced material: PBMCs. The receptors shown here come from a woman between 18 and 30 years old in good health and CMV-seropositive.

The V and J genes are TRBV18 and TRBJ2-1; 10 positions match TRBD2. Germline CDR1 and CDR2: KGHSH and LQKENI. This CDR3 comprises 17 residues. The V and J ends lost 0 bases and 2 bases, in that order; junction bases with no gene match: 4. The CDR3 protein is CASSPPVAGGTYNEQFF. The CDR3, as DNA: TGTGCCAGCTCACCACCGGTAGCGGGGGGAACCTACAATGAGCAGTTCTTC.

On this clone: Other DNA sequences in the same sample also yield this CDR3. The genes are TRBV5-1 and TRBJ1-3; D is possibly TRBD1 (5 bases). Trimming pared 0 bases from V and 4 bases from J, leaving 14 bases between. This CDR3 region has 16 residues. The germline CDR1 and CDR2 sequences are SGHRS and YFSETQ. For the CDR3, the DNA is TGCGCCAGCAGCTTGGTAGGGCAGGGTTACGGAAACACCATATATTTT. Protein sequence: CASSLVGQGYGNTIYF.